The 29 T cell receptor beta chains below were found in one sample sequenced in a study of cytomegalovirus exposure and HLA in healthy donors (dated by TCRdb to the late 2010s). The library was prepared using the immunoSEQ multiplex PCR assay. For the multiplex PCR, a mixture combining 60 forward primers for TCR Vbeta segments and 13 reverse primers for TCR Jbeta segments was used. TCRdb's version of the immuneACCESS table is confined to in-frame rearrangements and falls short of the full clone set. An unresolved V gene accounts for under half of the shortfall where checked; the remainder is of unknown origin. The sample includes about 200,000 clones, with around four fifths observed a single time. The ten largest clones capture 6.5% of the sample. The sample was PBMCs. The receptor source for this set is a woman aged 45-60 years in good health and CMV-seropositive.

The chain combines TRBV5-1 with TRBJ2-2; 9 nucleotides match TRBD1. CDR1 is SGHRS and CDR2 is YFSETQ in the germline V gene. There are 16 residues in the CDR3. The V segment lost 3 bases and the J segment 4 bases; nucleotides outside the gene matches: 7. DNA for the CDR3: TGCGCCAGCAGCTCCTACAGGGGGCAAGTCACCGGGGAGCTGTTTTTT. Its translation: CASSSYRGQVTGELFF. Looking up the rest from reference TRBV5-1 and TRBJ2-2 gives the full variable domain: KAGVTQTPRYLIKTRGQQVTLSCSPISGHRSVSWYQQTPGQGLQFLFEYFSETQRNKGNFPGRFSGRQFSNSRSEMNVSTLELGDSALYLCASSSYRGQVTGELFFGEGSRLTVL.

This sequence joins TRBV6-6 and TRBJ2-7; tentatively, D is TRBD1 (6 bases). CDR3 size: 15 residues. Trimming took off 7 bases at V and 3 bases at J, with 19 bases between the two ends. The germline gives CDR1 MNHNY, CDR2 SVGAGI (reference sequence). DNA of the CDR3: TGTGCCAGCAAACCCGGGACACTCGACGGCTACGAGCAGTACTTC. Protein sequence: CASKPGTLDGYEQYF.

The J gene is TRBJ2-7, the V gene TRBV5-1; possible D gene TRBD1, 5 bases. Germline-derived CDR1 and CDR2 are SGHRS and YFSETQ. With 3 bases removed from V and 0 bases from J, the gap between germline ends came to 7 bases. The CDR3 is made up of 13 amino acids. CDR3 bases: TGCGCCAGCAGCTCGGACAACTCCTACGAGCAGTACTTC. Protein sequence: CASSSDNSYEQYF.

This chain links TRBV7-9 with TRBJ2-7; 9 bases align to TRBD2. The CDR3 runs to 16 residues. Germline V lookup: CDR1 SEHNR, CDR2 FQNEAQ (reference sequence). With 6 bases clipped from V and 3 bases from J, the junction kept 12 bases outside the gene matches. The CDR3 nucleotides are TGTGCCAGCAGTCGCCCTAGCGGGACGGGCCTCTACGAGCAGTACTTC. Its translation is CASSRPSGTGLYEQYF.

The CDR3 DNA reads as TGTGCCAGCAGTTTAGGGGACAGGGGGCACACTGAAGCTTTCTTT. Its protein product is CASSLGDRGHTEAFF. The chain recombines TRBV28 with TRBJ1-1; 12 nucleotides match TRBD1. The CDR3 loop spans 15 amino acids. Looked up from germline, CDR1 is MDHEN and CDR2 is SYDVKM. J gave up 3 bases and V 2 bases, and 1 base lay outside the gene matches.

Written as DNA, the CDR3 is TGTGCCAGCTCACCAGAGGAGAGCTCCTACAATGAGCAGTTCTTC. Its protein product is CASSPEESSYNEQFF. The chain recombines TRBV18 with TRBJ2-1; D is undetermined. CDR3 length: 15 residues. Germline V gene sequence: CDR1 KGHSH, CDR2 LQKENI. V lost 2 bases, J lost 0 bases, and 8 bases lay in between.

The chain has TRBV7-2 and TRBJ2-1; 8 bases agree with TRBD2. From germline, CDR1 is SGHTA and CDR2 FQGNSA. With V trimmed by 1 base and J by 9 bases, 8 bases remained unmatched. The CDR3 totals 15 residues. CDR3 region: CASSLVSGGKGEQFF. In DNA, the CDR3 is TGTGCCAGCAGCTTAGTCAGCGGGGGCAAGGGTGAGCAGTTCTTC. The entire variable domain, with the rest obtained from reference TRBV7-2 and TRBJ2-1, is as follows: GAGVSQSPSNKVTEKGKDVELRCDPISGHTALYWYRQSLGQGLEFLIYFQGNSAPDKSGLPSDRFSAERTGGSVSTLTIQRTQQEDSAVYLCASSLVSGGKGEQFFGPGTRLTVL.

The V call is TRBV15, the J call TRBJ2-1, with a weak D call TRBD2 (6 bases). The germline gives CDR1 LNHNV, CDR2 YYDKDF (reference sequence). V lost 5 bases to trimming and J lost 5 bases, with 13 bases between them. The CDR3 is 14 amino acids. CDR3 nucleotide sequence: TGTGCCACCAGCGCCAGGACTACCGACAATGAGCAGTTCTTC. Residues: CATSARTTDNEQFF.

This chain connects TRBV5-1 to TRBJ1-4; tentatively, D is TRBD1 (5 bases). CDR1 is SGHRS, CDR2 YFSETQ, per germline. The CDR3 extends over 13 amino acids. Trimming removed 3 bases from V and 12 bases from J, with 15 bases in between. The CDR3 nucleotides are TGCGCCAGCAGCTGGGGACGTCCGGGGGAACTGTTTTTT. This sequence encodes CASSWGRPGELFF.

The chain uses TRBV28 and TRBJ2-2, with 8 bases matching TRBD2. Germline CDR1 is MDHEN and CDR2 is SYDVKM. There are 15 residues in the CDR3. The V gene end was trimmed by 5 bases and the J gene end by 3 bases; junction bases not matched to a gene: 5. In nucleotides, the CDR3 is TGTGCCAGCAGTGGGGCGGGGGGCCACACCGGGGAGCTGTTTTTT. Amino acids: CASSGAGGHTGELFF. Full variable domain (rest looked up from reference TRBV28 and TRBJ2-2): DVKVTQSSRYLVKRTGEKVFLECVQDMDHENMFWYRQDPGLGLRLIYFSYDVKMKEKGDIPEGYSVSREKKERFSLILESASTNQTSMYLCASSGAGGHTGELFFGEGSRLTVL.

The rearrangement links TRBV7-8 to TRBJ1-5; D unresolved. The CDR3 is 13 residues long. Germline values: CDR1 SGHVS, CDR2 FQNEAQ. The V end was cut by 3 bases, the J end by 10 bases, with 13 bases between. For the CDR3, the DNA is TGTGCCAGCAGCTTTGGCACGGAGTTCCCCCAGCATTTT. It yields the protein CASSFGTEFPQHF. The complete variable domain, with remaining parts taken from reference TRBV7-8 and TRBJ1-5, reads GAGVSQSPRYKVAKRGQDVALRCDPISGHVSLFWYQQALGQGPEFLTYFQNEAQLDKSGLPSDRFFAERPEGSVSTLKIQRTQQEDSAVYLCASSFGTEFPQHFGDGTRLSIL.

The chain recombines TRBV5-1 with TRBJ2-1, with 10 bases matching TRBD2. Germline V gene data show CDR1 as SGHRS and CDR2 as YFSETQ. The V gene end was trimmed by 0 bases and the J gene end by 5 bases; junction bases not matched to a gene: 5. There are 16 residues in the CDR3. For the CDR3, the DNA is TGCGCCAGCAGCTTGGGGGGGACTAGCGTGCACAATGAGCAGTTCTTC. Translation: CASSLGGTSVHNEQFF.

As regards this clone: An end of the junction does not agree with germline; a read error may underlie this. This sequence joins TRBV7-9 and TRBJ2-1; TRBD1 matches 8 bases. Germline V gene data show CDR1 as SEHNR and CDR2 as FQNEAQ (reference sequence). This CDR3 is 15 amino acids long. The CDR3 protein is CSSSLLGTGNNEQFF. The CDR3 DNA sequence: TGTTCCAGCAGCTTATTAGGGACAGGCAACAATGAGCAGTTCTTC. Supplemented by reference TRBV7-9 and TRBJ2-1, the full variable domain reads DTGVSQNPRHKITKRGQNVTFRCDPISEHNRLYWYRQTLGQGPEFLTYFQNEAQLEKSRLLSDRFSAERPKGSFSTLEIQRTEQGDSAMYLCSSSLLGTGNNEQFFGPGTRLTVL.

This clone was counted only a few times. DNA for the CDR3: TGTGCCAGCAGCAGGGGGACAGGGGGCGCAGGAAACTATGGCTACACCTTC. Its translation is CASSRGTGGAGNYGYTF. V gene TRBV21-1 combines with J gene TRBJ1-2; the table's D call, TRBD1, has no DNA check behind it. TRBV21-1 is given as a pseudogene. The CDR3 is made up of 17 amino acids.

This clone was recorded a few times. Relative to the germline gene, one junction end is altered; a read error may explain this. V is TRBV7-9 and J is TRBJ2-7; D is uncertain. Germline CDR1 SEHNR, CDR2 FQNEAQ (reference sequence). This CDR3 comprises 13 residues. As DNA, the CDR3 is TGTTCCAGCAGCCACGATCTAACCCACGAGCAGTACTTC. It codes for CSSSHDLTHEQYF.

The chain employs TRBV27 and TRBJ1-6; no definite D call. V gave up 9 bases and J gave up 0 bases, with 9 bases separating them. CDR1 is MNHEY and CDR2 is SMNVEV in the germline V gene (reference sequence). This CDR3 is 14 amino acids long. The CDR3 here is CASAGSSYNSPLHF. The CDR3 DNA follows: TGTGCCAGTGCGGGAAGCTCCTATAATTCACCCCTCCACTTT.

V usage is TRBV11-2 and J usage is TRBJ1-3; 9 bases line up with TRBD1. Germline CDR1 reads SGHAT; CDR2 reads FQNNGV. J lost 0 bases, V lost 5 bases, and 8 bases had no gene match. The CDR3 loop spans 17 amino acids. CDR3 bases: TGTGCCAGCAGCACCCGACAGGGGGGCTCCTCTGGAAACACCATATATTTT. Translated, it gives CASSTRQGGSSGNTIYF.

The rearrangement uses TRBV5-1 and TRBJ2-1; TRBD2 matches at 10 bases. V lost 0 bases to trimming and J lost 3 bases; unmatched junction nucleotides: 3. CDR3 size: 16 residues. CDR1 and CDR2 from the germline V gene are SGHRS and YFSETQ. DNA of the CDR3: TGCGCCAGCAGCTTGGCCCAGCGGGGGGGCTACAATGAGCAGTTCTTC. Amino acids: CASSLAQRGGYNEQFF.

In the case of this clone: One end of the junction does not line up with germline, which may come from a read error. The rearrangement joins TRBV7-9 to TRBJ2-7; 11 bases agree with TRBD1. The CDR3 is made up of 16 amino acids. In germline, CDR1 is SEHNR, CDR2 FQNEAQ (reference sequence). The CDR3 coding sequence is TGTTCCAGCAGCCCCGGAAGGACAGGGGGCTACGCCGAGCAGTACTTC. As protein: CSSSPGRTGGYAEQYF.

The gene calls are TRBV11-2 and TRBJ2-5, with 9 positions matching TRBD1. There are 15 residues in the CDR3. The ends lost 4 bases at V and 5 bases at J; junction bases unmatched: 8. Germline V lookup: CDR1 SGHAT, CDR2 FQNNGV. As DNA, the CDR3 is TGTGCCAGCAGCTACCAACAGGGGGCGGGCGAGACCCAGTACTTC. This codes for CASSYQQGAGETQYF.

This clone showed up just a few times. The V and J genes are TRBV11-2 and TRBJ2-7; D is ambiguous. The CDR3 spans 15 residues. Trimming left V 5 bases short and J 4 bases short, with 18 bases between. Per the germline V gene, CDR1 is SGHAT and CDR2 is FQNNGV. As DNA, the CDR3 is TGTGCCAGCAGCCCCTGGGCCTCAACCGATTACGAGCAGTACTTC. Its translation: CASSPWASTDYEQYF.

The rearrangement joins TRBV28 to TRBJ2-7, with 8 nucleotides matching TRBD2. Looked up from germline, CDR1 is MDHEN and CDR2 is SYDVKM. There are 16 residues in the CDR3. V trimming: 2 bases; J trimming: 0 bases; junction bases outside the gene matches: 6. In DNA form, the CDR3 reads TGTGCCAGCAGTTTACTCCCAAGCGGGGGCTCCTACGAGCAGTACTTC. It yields the protein CASSLLPSGGSYEQYF.

V and J are TRBV14 and TRBJ2-7; 15 bases are a match to TRBD2. In germline, CDR1 is SGHDN, CDR2 FVKESK. The CDR3 length is 16 residues. The junction had 5 bases not matched to a gene; V was cut back by 4 bases and J by 4 bases. This CDR3 reads CASSLGLAGGQYEQYF. CDR3 nucleotide sequence: TGTGCCAGCAGCCTGGGACTAGCGGGAGGCCAATACGAGCAGTACTTC.

The chain couples TRBV7-9 to TRBJ2-7, with a possible D match to TRBD2 (5 bases). V gave up 4 bases and J gave up 1 base, with 20 bases separating them. The CDR3 totals 17 residues. Germline loops: CDR1 SEHNR, CDR2 FQNEAQ (reference sequence). The CDR3 DNA sequence: TGTGCCAGCAGCTCCTCCCGGGCGGTTTCGGGGTCCTACGAGCAGTACTTC. Translated: CASSSSRAVSGSYEQYF. Variable domain in full (rest from reference TRBV7-9 and TRBJ2-7): DTGVSQNPRHKITKRGQNVTFRCDPISEHNRLYWYRQTLGQGPEFLTYFQNEAQLEKSRLLSDRFSAERPKGSFSTLEIQRTEQGDSAMYLCASSSSRAVSGSYEQYFGPGTRLTVT.

This sequence joins TRBV15 and TRBJ2-7; 9 bases are a match to TRBD1. Germline values: CDR1 LNHNV, CDR2 YYDKDF (reference sequence). This CDR3 contains 14 residues. The V segment lost 1 base and the J segment 5 bases; nucleotides outside the gene matches: 3. CDR3 sequence reads: CATSRGGTGHEQYF. The DNA for the CDR3 is TGTGCCACCAGCAGAGGCGGGACAGGGCACGAGCAGTACTTC. The full variable domain, in which reference TRBV15 and TRBJ2-7 provide the parts outside the CDR3, is DAMVIQNPRYQVTQFGKPVTLSCSQTLNHNVMYWYQQKSSQAPKLLFHYYDKDFNNEADTPDNFQSRRPNTSFCFLDIRSPGLGDTAMYLCATSRGGTGHEQYFGPGTRLTVT.

The CDR3 DNA is TGCGCCAGCAGCTTGGGGCCGGGTGCAGCGAACACCGGGGAGCTGTTTTTT. It yields the protein CASSLGPGAANTGELFF. The rearrangement links TRBV5-1 to TRBJ2-2; D is unclear. Trimming cost V 0 bases and J 0 bases, with 12 bases left between them. Germline CDR1 reads SGHRS; CDR2 reads YFSETQ. CDR3 size: 17 residues.

CDR3 sequence reads: CASSETGTDTQYF. CDR3 coding DNA: TGTGCCAGCAGCGAAACGGGTACAGATACGCAGTATTTT. V and J are TRBV9 and TRBJ2-3; no reliable D call. The V gene's germline CDR1 is SGDLS and CDR2 YYNGEE. Trimming cost V 3 bases and J 3 bases, with 8 bases left between them. CDR3 length: 13 residues. Drawing the rest from reference TRBV9 and TRBJ2-3, the complete variable domain is DSGVTQTPKHLITATGQRVTLRCSPRSGDLSVYWYQQSLDQGLQFLIQYYNGEERAKGNILERFSAQQFPDLHSELNLSSLELGDSALYFCASSETGTDTQYFGPGTRLTVL.

This chain links TRBV6-6 with TRBJ1-6, with 9 bases lining up with TRBD1. The germline gives CDR1 MNHNY, CDR2 SVGAGI (reference sequence). The CDR3 is 14 residues long. V shed 7 bases, J shed 8 bases, and the junction held 6 bases outside the gene matches. The CDR3: CASTLGQGYSPLHF. As DNA, the CDR3 is TGTGCCAGCACTTTGGGACAGGGCTATTCACCCCTCCACTTT.

A single count supports this clone. V is TRBV19 and J is TRBJ2-7; 11 bases agree with TRBD1. The germline V gene has CDR1 LNHDA and CDR2 SQIVND (reference sequence). The CDR3 consists of 14 residues. J gave up 3 bases and V 5 bases, and 3 bases lay outside the gene matches. CDR3 DNA sequence: TGTGCCAGTAGTGAAGGGACAGGGGGCTACGAGCAGTACTTC. It translates to CASSEGTGGYEQYF.